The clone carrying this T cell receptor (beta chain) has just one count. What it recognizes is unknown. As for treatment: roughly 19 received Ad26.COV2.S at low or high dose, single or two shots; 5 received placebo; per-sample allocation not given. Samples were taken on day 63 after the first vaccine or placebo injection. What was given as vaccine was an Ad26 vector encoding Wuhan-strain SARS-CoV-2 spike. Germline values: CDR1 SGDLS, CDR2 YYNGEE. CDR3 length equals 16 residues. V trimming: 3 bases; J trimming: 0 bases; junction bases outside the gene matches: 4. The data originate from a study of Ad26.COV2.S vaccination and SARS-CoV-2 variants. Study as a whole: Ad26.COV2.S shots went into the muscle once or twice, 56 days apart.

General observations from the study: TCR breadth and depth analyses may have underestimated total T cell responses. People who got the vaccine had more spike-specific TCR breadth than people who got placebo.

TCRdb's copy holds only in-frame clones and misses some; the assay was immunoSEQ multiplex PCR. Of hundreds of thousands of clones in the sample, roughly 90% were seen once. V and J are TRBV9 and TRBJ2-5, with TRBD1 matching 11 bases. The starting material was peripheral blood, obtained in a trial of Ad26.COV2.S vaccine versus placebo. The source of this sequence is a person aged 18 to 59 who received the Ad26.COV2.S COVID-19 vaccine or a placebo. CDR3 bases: TGTGCCAGCAGCGAAAGGGACAGGGGGTACCAAGAGACCCAGTACTTC. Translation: CASSERDRGYQETQYF. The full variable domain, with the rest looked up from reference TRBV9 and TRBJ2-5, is DSGVTQTPKHLITATGQRVTLRCSPRSGDLSVYWYQQSLDQGLQFLIQYYNGEERAKGNILERFSAQQFPDLHSELNLSSLELGDSALYFCASSERDRGYQETQYFGPGTRLLVL.